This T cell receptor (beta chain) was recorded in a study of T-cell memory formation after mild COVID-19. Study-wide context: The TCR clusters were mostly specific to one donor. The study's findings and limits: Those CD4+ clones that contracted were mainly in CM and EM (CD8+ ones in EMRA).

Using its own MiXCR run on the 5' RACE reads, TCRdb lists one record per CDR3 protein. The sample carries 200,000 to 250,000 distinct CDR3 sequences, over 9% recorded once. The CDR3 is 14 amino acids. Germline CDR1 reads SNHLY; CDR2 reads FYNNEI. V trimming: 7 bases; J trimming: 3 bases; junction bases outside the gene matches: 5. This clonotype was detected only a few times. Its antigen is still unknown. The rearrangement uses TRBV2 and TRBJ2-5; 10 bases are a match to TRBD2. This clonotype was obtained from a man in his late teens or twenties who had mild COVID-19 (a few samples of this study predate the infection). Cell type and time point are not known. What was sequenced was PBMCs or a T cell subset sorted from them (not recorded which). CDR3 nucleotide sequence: TGTGCCAGCAAGCGGGGGGGCCCGGAAGAGACCCAGTACTTC. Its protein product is CASKRGGPEETQYF.